These 20 T cell receptor beta chains originate from one sample sequenced in a study of blood T cell repertoires in COVID-19. The data were produced by immunoSEQ multiplex PCR, yet TCRdb's version contains in-frame clones alone and is incomplete. The sample records about 190,000 clones, about 85% being singletons. Sequencing was done on a sample of peripheral blood. These receptor sequences come from a man under 40 with acute or convalescent COVID-19.

V usage is TRBV3-1 (or the pseudogene TRBV3-2) and J usage is TRBJ1-2; TRBD1 aligns across 7 bases. Per germline, CDR1 LGHDT and CDR2 YNNKEL (reference sequence). This CDR3 is 15 amino acids long. With 0 bases clipped from V and 5 bases from J, the junction kept 6 bases outside the gene matches. CDR3 coding DNA: TGTGCCAGCAGCCAAGATCTGGACAGGAGTTATGGCTACACCTTC. Encoded protein: CASSQDLDRSYGYTF.

The V and J genes are TRBV5-1 and TRBJ2-2, with 11 positions matching TRBD2. The trim removed 4 bases at V and 4 bases at J, leaving 12 bases unmatched. Germline CDR1 SGHRS, CDR2 YFSETQ. The CDR3 spans 18 residues. The CDR3 reads CASSPGLAASLGTGELFF. Here the CDR3 DNA reads TGCGCCAGCAGCCCGGGACTAGCGGCGAGCTTAGGCACCGGGGAGCTGTTTTTT.

The chain links TRBV5-6 to TRBJ2-3; 10 nucleotides line up with TRBD1. V gave up 6 bases and J gave up 1 base; unmatched junction bases: 8. This CDR3 has 16 amino acids. CDR1 is SGHDT and CDR2 is YYEEEE in the germline V gene. The CDR3 protein is CASNNAGTGGTDTQYF. DNA for the CDR3: TGTGCCAGCAACAACGCCGGGACAGGGGGCACAGATACGCAGTATTTT.

This chain links TRBV2 with TRBJ2-2; D is possibly TRBD2 (6 bases). Trimming shortened V by 4 bases and J by 2 bases, and 11 bases separated the two germline ends. CDR1 is SNHLY and CDR2 is FYNNEI in the germline V gene. The CDR3 is made up of 15 amino acids. CDR3 amino acids: CASSGYGGNTGELFF. The CDR3, as DNA: TGTGCCAGCAGTGGATACGGGGGTAACACCGGGGAGCTGTTTTTT.

The CDR3 region is CSVEDPEFF. CDR3 coding DNA: TGCAGCGTTGAAGATCCTGAGTTCTTC. V gene TRBV29-1 combines with J gene TRBJ2-1, with no clear D. Germline-derived CDR1 and CDR2 are SQVTM and ANQGSEA. The CDR3 is made up of 9 amino acids. V lost 0 bases, J lost 14 bases, and 5 bases lay in between.

This sequence joins TRBV18 and TRBJ2-3; the D gene is possibly TRBD1 (7 bases). V lost 5 bases and J 1 base, leaving 13 bases between the germline ends. The germline V gene has CDR1 KGHSH and CDR2 LQKENI. The CDR3 totals 15 residues. The CDR3 DNA is TGTGCCAGCTCAGGTAGGAGGGGGCGCACAGATACGCAGTATTTT. Amino acids: CASSGRRGRTDTQYF.

The rearrangement joins TRBV9 to TRBJ1-6; D unresolved. The V gene lost 4 bases and the J gene lost 4 bases, with 15 bases spanning the gap. The CDR3 totals 16 residues. Germline V gene lookup returns CDR1 SGDLS and CDR2 YYNGEE. CDR3 DNA sequence: TGTGCCAGCAGCTCGGGAAACGAGGTATATAATTCACCCCTCCACTTT. Its translation is CASSSGNEVYNSPLHF. The variable domain in full, with the rest retrieved from reference TRBV9 and TRBJ1-6, is DSGVTQTPKHLITATGQRVTLRCSPRSGDLSVYWYQQSLDQGLQFLIQYYNGEERAKGNILERFSAQQFPDLHSELNLSSLELGDSALYFCASSSGNEVYNSPLHFGNGTRLTVT.

The chain links TRBV19 to TRBJ2-2, with D possibly TRBD1 on 5 matching bases. Trimming took off 0 bases at V and 1 base at J, with 6 bases between the two ends. This CDR3 region has 15 residues. Germline V gene lookup returns CDR1 LNHDA and CDR2 SQIVND (reference sequence). The CDR3 bases are TGTGCCAGTAGTATAGAACAGGTGAACACCGGGGAGCTGTTTTTT. Its translation is CASSIEQVNTGELFF. The entire variable domain, with the rest obtained from reference TRBV19 and TRBJ2-2, is as follows: DGGITQSPKYLFRKEGQNVTLSCEQNLNHDAMYWYRQDPGQGLRLIYYSQIVNDFQKGDIAEGYSVSREKKESFPLTVTSAQKNPTAFYLCASSIEQVNTGELFFGEGSRLTVL.

This chain connects TRBV16 to TRBJ1-2; D is uncertain. The ends were cut back, 0 bases at V and 11 bases at J, with 7 bases in the middle. Per germline, CDR1 KGHSY and CDR2 FQNENV. The CDR3 loop spans 11 amino acids. CDR3 bases: TGTGCCAGCAGCCAATCAACAGTGTACACCTTC. This translates into CASSQSTVYTF.

Worth noting for this clone: The sample holds other DNA sequences that translate to the same CDR3. J is TRBJ1-6 and V is TRBV28; a weak D match, TRBD1 (6 bases). Trimming left V 5 bases short and J 4 bases short, with 9 bases between. This CDR3 spans 14 amino acids. Germline V gene data show CDR1 as MDHEN and CDR2 as SYDVKM. This CDR3 reads CASSLDRYNSPLHF. As DNA, the CDR3 is TGTGCCAGCAGTCTGGACAGATATAATTCACCCCTCCACTTT.

This chain connects TRBV7-9 to TRBJ1-1, with D unresolved. Trimming took off 0 bases at V and 5 bases at J, with 7 bases between the two ends. Germline V lookup: CDR1 SEHNR, CDR2 FQNEAQ (reference sequence). The CDR3 runs to 13 residues. The CDR3 sequence: CASSLAEITEAFF. CDR3 in DNA: TGTGCCAGCAGCTTAGCGGAGATAACTGAAGCTTTCTTT. Full variable domain (missing parts from reference TRBV7-9 and TRBJ1-1): DTGVSQNPRHKITKRGQNVTFRCDPISEHNRLYWYRQTLGQGPEFLTYFQNEAQLEKSRLLSDRFSAERPKGSFSTLEIQRTEQGDSAMYLCASSLAEITEAFFGQGTRLTVV.

V is TRBV7-8 and J is TRBJ1-5; tentatively, D is TRBD1 (6 bases). The ends were cut back, 3 bases at V and 3 bases at J, with 12 bases in the middle. This CDR3 has 15 residues. CDR1 SGHVS and CDR2 FQNEAQ come from the germline V gene. The CDR3 region is CASSFADRTNQPQHF. The CDR3 DNA reads TGTGCCAGCAGCTTTGCCGACAGGACCAATCAGCCCCAGCATTTT.

This chain uses TRBV5-1 with TRBJ2-6; a possible D gene is TRBD1 (6 bases). The ends were cut back, 5 bases at V and 0 bases at J, with 12 bases in the middle. The germline CDR1 and CDR2 sequences are SGHRS and YFSETQ. The CDR3 is made up of 16 amino acids. This CDR3 is CASSSQGGSGANVLTF. Here the CDR3 DNA reads TGCGCCAGCAGTTCTCAAGGGGGCTCTGGGGCCAACGTCCTGACTTTC.

The chain uses TRBV2 and TRBJ1-1; D gene uncertain. The CDR3 extends over 14 amino acids. V gave up 2 bases and J gave up 2 bases, with 9 bases separating them. Looked up from germline, CDR1 is SNHLY and CDR2 is FYNNEI. CDR3 bases: TGTGCCAGCAGTGAACCCCTTACTAACACTGAAGCTTTCTTT. This sequence encodes CASSEPLTNTEAFF.

This clone was counted only a few times. The V and J genes are TRBV5-1 and TRBJ2-1; 12 nucleotides align to TRBD2. The CDR3 totals 15 residues. Germline trimming cut 4 bases from V and 9 bases from J; bases unmatched to any gene: 8. In germline, CDR1 is SGHRS, CDR2 YFSETQ. DNA for the CDR3: TGCGCCAGCAGCCCTCTAGCGGGAGGGCCCGGTGAGCAGTTCTTC. Residues: CASSPLAGGPGEQFF.

The chain carries TRBV7-2 and TRBJ2-3, with 11 bases fitting TRBD1. Germline V lookup: CDR1 SGHTA, CDR2 FQGNSA. Germline trimming cut 2 bases from V and 2 bases from J; bases unmatched to any gene: 3. There are 16 residues in the CDR3. The CDR3 sequence is CASSLRDRGFTDTQYF. The CDR3 DNA reads TGTGCCAGCAGCTTAAGGGACAGGGGGTTCACAGATACGCAGTATTTT.

The chain has TRBV7-2 and TRBJ1-1, with D unclear. Germline CDR1 SGHTA, CDR2 FQGNSA. The CDR3 is 14 amino acids. V dropped 2 bases and J dropped 1 base, with 8 bases sitting between them. CDR3 sequence reads: CASSLKAGNTEAFF. As DNA, the CDR3 is TGTGCCAGCAGCTTAAAGGCGGGGAACACTGAAGCTTTCTTT.

The chain is built from TRBV19 and TRBJ2-7; 10 positions agree with TRBD2. This CDR3 has 15 residues. Germline V lookup: CDR1 LNHDA, CDR2 SQIVND (reference sequence). V was clipped by 5 bases and J by 3 bases; unmatched bases: 7. The CDR3 here is CASSASLAGDYEQYF. The DNA for the CDR3 is TGTGCCAGTAGTGCCTCTCTAGCGGGAGACTACGAGCAGTACTTC.

The CDR3 DNA sequence: TGTGCCAGCAGCCCTAGCGGGAGTCGAGAGACCCAGTACTTC. This gives the protein CASSPSGSRETQYF. The rearrangement links TRBV11-2 to TRBJ2-5; TRBD2 matches 10 bases. V lost 5 bases to trimming and J lost 4 bases; unmatched junction nucleotides: 4. This CDR3 is built from 14 residues. The germline V gene encodes CDR1 SGHAT and CDR2 FQNNGV.

V and J are TRBV30 and TRBJ1-1; D might be TRBD1 (6 bases). CDR1 is GTSNPN and CDR2 is SVGIG in the germline V gene (reference sequence). The CDR3 consists of 12 residues. Trimming removed 0 bases at V and 11 bases at J, with 13 bases between. This CDR3 is CAWSVGGGRAFF. CDR3 DNA sequence: TGTGCCTGGAGTGTAGGGGGAGGGCGGGCTTTCTTT.